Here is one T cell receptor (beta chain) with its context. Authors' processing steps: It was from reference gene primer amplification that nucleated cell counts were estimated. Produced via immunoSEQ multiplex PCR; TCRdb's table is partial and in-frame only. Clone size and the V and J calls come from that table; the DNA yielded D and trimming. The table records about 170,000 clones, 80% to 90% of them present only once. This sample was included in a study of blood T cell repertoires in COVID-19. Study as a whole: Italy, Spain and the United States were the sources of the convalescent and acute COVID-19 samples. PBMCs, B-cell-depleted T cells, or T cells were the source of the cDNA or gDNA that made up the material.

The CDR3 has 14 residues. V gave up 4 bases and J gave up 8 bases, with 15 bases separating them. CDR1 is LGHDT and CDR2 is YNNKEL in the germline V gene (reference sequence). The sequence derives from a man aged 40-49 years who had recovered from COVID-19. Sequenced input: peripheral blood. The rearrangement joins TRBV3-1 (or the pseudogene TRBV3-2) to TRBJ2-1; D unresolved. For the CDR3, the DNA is TGTGCCAGCAGCCTACTCACTAAGAGCGATGAGCAGTTCTTC. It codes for CASSLLTKSDEQFF.